This record looks at one T cell receptor (beta chain) sequence and its context. What it recognizes is unknown. The data are from a study of CD8 T cells in Susac syndrome. Study-wide results and limits: The study's TCR sequencing and HLA analysis covered a relatively small number of individuals, and the study acknowledged this.

Germline V gene sequence: CDR1 GTSNPN, CDR2 SVGIG (reference sequence). This CDR3 has 14 amino acids. J lost 2 bases, V lost 2 bases, and 4 bases had no gene match. The sequenced target, TCR beta, came from blood CD8+ and CD4+ T cells. Isolation of CD8+ and CD4+ T cells was performed negatively, whereas enrichment of TEMRA cells was done by FACS. A quantity of roughly 0.5 to 1 ug RNA underwent reverse transcription using random hexamers. Across 54 Vbeta and 13 Jbeta, TCR beta CDR3 was amplified with immunoSEQ multiplex PCR. In TCRdb, the immunoSEQ multiplex PCR reads were re-called with MiXCR into one record per CDR3 protein. Of 150,000 to 200,000 distinct CDR3 sequences listed, 95% are singletons.

This receptor was obtained from a human donor with multiple sclerosis. Sequencing used CD8+ T cells from PBMCs. This chain links TRBV30 with TRBJ2-7; 9 nucleotides align to TRBD1. CDR3 sequence: CAWSHGQGPYEQYF. DNA of the CDR3: TGTGCCTGGAGTCACGGACAGGGGCCCTACGAGCAGTACTTC.